This T cell receptor (beta chain) was recovered during a study of blood T cell repertoires in COVID-19. The study drew participants aged about 18 to 95 years from some 24 US areas. Resolution of symptoms, clearance, or two negative PCRs was present in recovered Cohort 3 donors. Trimming left V 0 bases short and J 1 base short, with 20 bases between. Germline V gene data show CDR1 as SGHRS and CDR2 as YFSETQ. The CDR3 is 19 residues long. This clone was recorded many times. This table comes from immunoSEQ multiplex PCR, and its TCRdb copy is limited to in-frame clones, with some not included. There are more than 300,000 clones in the sample; nearly 90% occur only once, and approximately 5% lies in the top ten.

The chain carries TRBV5-1 and TRBJ1-5; possibly TRBD1 for D (5 bases). The sample was PBMCs or T cells enriched from blood (not recorded which). The receptor was isolated from a young woman who had recovered from COVID-19. The CDR3 DNA follows: TGCGCCAGCAGCTTGGATGGGTTAGGGGTAGGTACGAGCAATCAGCCCCAGCATTTT. Translated: CASSLDGLGVGTSNQPQHF. The full variable domain, with the rest looked up from reference TRBV5-1 and TRBJ1-5, is KAGVTQTPRYLIKTRGQQVTLSCSPISGHRSVSWYQQTPGQGLQFLFEYFSETQRNKGNFPGRFSGRQFSNSRSEMNVSTLELGDSALYLCASSLDGLGVGTSNQPQHFGDGTRLSIL.